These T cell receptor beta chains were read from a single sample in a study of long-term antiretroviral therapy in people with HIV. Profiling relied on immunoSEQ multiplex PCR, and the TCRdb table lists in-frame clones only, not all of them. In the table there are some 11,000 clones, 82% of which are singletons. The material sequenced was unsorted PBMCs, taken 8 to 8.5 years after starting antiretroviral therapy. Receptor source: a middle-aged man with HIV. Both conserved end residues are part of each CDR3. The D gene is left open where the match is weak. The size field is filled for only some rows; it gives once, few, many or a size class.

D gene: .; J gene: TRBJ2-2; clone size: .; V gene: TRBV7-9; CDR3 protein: CASADGSNTGELFF; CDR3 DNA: TGTGCCAGCGCTGACGGTTCGAACACCGGGGAGCTGTTTTTT
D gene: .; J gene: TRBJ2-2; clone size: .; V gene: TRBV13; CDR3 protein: CASSLNRGVDTGELFF; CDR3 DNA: TGTGCCAGCAGCTTAAATAGGGGCGTGGACACCGGGGAGCTGTTTTTT
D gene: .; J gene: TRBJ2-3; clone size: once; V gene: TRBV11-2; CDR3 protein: CASSLGRDTQYF; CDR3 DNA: TGTGCCAGCAGCTTAGGAAGGGATACGCAGTATTTT
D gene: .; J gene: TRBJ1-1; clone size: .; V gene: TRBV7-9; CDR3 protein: CASSLGSTEAFF; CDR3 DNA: TGTGCCAGCAGCCTCGGTTCGACTGAAGCTTTCTTT
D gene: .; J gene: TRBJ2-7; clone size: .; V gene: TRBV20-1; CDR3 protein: CSASESHEQYF; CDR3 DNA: TGCAGTGCTAGCGAATCGCACGAGCAGTACTTC
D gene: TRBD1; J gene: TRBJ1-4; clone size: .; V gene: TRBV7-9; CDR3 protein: CASSPPTGGNEKLFF; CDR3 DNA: TGTGCCAGCAGCCCACCGACAGGGGGTAATGAAAAACTGTTTTTT
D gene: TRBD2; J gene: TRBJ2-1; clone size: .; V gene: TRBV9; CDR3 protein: CASSPWTSSINEQFF; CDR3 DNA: TGTGCCAGCAGCCCGTGGACTAGCTCTATCAATGAGCAGTTCTTC
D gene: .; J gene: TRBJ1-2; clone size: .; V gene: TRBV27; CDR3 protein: CASSSLIGRYGYTF; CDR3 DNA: TGTGCCAGCAGCTCACTTATCGGACGCTATGGCTACACCTTC
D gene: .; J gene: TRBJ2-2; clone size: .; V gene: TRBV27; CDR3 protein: CASSPYTGELFF; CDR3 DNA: TGTGCCAGCAGTCCCTACACCGGGGAGCTGTTTTTT
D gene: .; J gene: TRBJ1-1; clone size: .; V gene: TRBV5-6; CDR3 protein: CASSLAGWNTEAFF; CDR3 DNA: TGTGCCAGCAGCTTGGCGGGGTGGAACACTGAAGCTTTCTTT
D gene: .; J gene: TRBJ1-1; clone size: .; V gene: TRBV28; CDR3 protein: CASSNTDSEAFF; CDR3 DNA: TGTGCCAGCAGTAATACCGACTCTGAAGCTTTCTTT
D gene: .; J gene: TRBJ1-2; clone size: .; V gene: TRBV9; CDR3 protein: CASSTPTGPFAGYTF; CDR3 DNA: TGTGCCAGCAGCACCCCGACAGGTCCATTCGCAGGCTACACCTTC
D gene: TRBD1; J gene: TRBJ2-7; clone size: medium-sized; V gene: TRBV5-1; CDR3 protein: CASSPDRVVGYEQYF; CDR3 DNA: TGCGCCAGCAGCCCGGACAGGGTGGTTGGCTACGAGCAGTACTTC
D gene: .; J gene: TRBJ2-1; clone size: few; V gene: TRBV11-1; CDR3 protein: CASSLITGGVYNEQFF; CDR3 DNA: TGTGCCAGCAGCCTGATAACAGGAGGGGTATACAATGAGCAGTTCTTC
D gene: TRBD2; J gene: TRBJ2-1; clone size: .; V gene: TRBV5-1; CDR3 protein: CASSTGLAGGHNEQFF; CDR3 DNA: TGCGCCAGCAGCACCGGACTAGCGGGGGGCCACAATGAGCAGTTCTTC
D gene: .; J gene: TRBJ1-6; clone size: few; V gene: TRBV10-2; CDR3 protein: CASNPGGFGSPLHF; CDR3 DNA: TGCGCCAGCAACCCCGGGGGGTTTGGGTCACCCCTCCACTTT
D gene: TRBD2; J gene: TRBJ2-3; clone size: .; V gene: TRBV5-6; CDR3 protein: CASSFGTSSTDTQYF; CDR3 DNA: TGTGCCAGCAGCTTCGGGACTAGCAGCACAGATACGCAGTATTTT
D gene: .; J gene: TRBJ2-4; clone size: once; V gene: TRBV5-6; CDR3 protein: CASSFGEAKNIQYF; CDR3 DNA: TGTGCCAGCAGCTTCGGGGAAGCCAAAAACATTCAGTACTTC
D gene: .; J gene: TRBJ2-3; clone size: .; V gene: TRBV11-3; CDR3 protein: CASSSSYGDHTDTQYF; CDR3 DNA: TGTGCCAGCAGCTCATCTTACGGGGATCACACAGATACGCAGTATTTT
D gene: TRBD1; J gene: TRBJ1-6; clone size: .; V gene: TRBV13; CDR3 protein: CASSPDRSSYNSPLHF; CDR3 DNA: TGTGCCAGCAGCCCGGACAGGAGCTCCTATAATTCACCCCTCCACTTT